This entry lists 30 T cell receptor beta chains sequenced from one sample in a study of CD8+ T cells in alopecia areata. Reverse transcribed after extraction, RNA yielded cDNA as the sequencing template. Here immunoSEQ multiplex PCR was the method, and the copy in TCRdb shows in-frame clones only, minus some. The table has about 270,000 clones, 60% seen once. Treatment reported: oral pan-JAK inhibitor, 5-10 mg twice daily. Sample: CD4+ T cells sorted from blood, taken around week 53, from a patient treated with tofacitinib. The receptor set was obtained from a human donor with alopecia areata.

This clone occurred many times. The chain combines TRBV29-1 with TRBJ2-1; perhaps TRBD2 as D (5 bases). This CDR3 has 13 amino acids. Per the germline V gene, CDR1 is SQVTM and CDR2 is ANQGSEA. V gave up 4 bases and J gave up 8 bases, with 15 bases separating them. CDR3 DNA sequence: TGCAGCGTTGTGAGGGTGGGAAATGATGAGCAGTTCTTC. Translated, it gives CSVVRVGNDEQFF.

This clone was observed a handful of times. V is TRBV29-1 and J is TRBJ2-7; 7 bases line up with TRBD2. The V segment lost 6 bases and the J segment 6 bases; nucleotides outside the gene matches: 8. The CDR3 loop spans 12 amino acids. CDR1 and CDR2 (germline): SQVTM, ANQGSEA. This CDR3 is CSVGPAGVEQYF. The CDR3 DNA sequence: TGCAGCGTCGGGCCGGCGGGGGTCGAGCAGTACTTC.

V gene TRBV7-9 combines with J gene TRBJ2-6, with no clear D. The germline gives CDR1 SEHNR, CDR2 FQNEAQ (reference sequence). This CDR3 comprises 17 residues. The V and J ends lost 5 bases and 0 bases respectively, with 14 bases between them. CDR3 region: CASSPRRISSGANVLTF. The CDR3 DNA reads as TGTGCCAGCAGCCCCCGACGGATTAGCTCTGGGGCCAACGTCCTGACTTTC.

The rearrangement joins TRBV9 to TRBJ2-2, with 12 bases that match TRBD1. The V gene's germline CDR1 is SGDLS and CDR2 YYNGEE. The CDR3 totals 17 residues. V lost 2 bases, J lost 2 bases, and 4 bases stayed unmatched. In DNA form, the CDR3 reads TGTGCCAGCAGCGTCGGGACAGGGGGCTATAACACCGGGGAGCTGTTTTTT. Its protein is CASSVGTGGYNTGELFF.

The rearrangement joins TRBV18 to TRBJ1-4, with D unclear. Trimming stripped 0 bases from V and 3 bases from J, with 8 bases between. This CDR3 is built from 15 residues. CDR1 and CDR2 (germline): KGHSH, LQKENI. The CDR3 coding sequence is TGTGCCAGCTCACCACCCACGCAGGCTAATGAAAAACTGTTTTTT. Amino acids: CASSPPTQANEKLFF.

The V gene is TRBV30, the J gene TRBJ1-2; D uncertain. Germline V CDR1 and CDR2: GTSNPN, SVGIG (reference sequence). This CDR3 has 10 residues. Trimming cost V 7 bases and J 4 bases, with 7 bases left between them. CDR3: CASQVYGYTF. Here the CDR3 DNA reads TGTGCCTCCCAAGTCTATGGCTACACCTTC.

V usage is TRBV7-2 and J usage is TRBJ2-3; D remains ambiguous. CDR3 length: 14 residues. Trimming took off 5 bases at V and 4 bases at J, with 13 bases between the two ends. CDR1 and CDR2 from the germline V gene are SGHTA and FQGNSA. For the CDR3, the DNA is TGTGCCAGCAGCGCTCCGTTCCGAGCAGATACGCAGTATTTT. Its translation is CASSAPFRADTQYF.

The CDR3 spells CASSQAGQVHTEAFF. CDR3 nucleotides: TGCGCCAGCAGCCAAGCGGGACAGGTTCACACTGAAGCTTTCTTT. The chain couples TRBV4-1 to TRBJ1-1; 8 nucleotides match TRBD1. With V trimmed by 1 base and J by 3 bases, 4 bases remained unmatched. Germline-derived CDR1 and CDR2 are MGHRA and YSYEKL. This CDR3 region has 15 residues.

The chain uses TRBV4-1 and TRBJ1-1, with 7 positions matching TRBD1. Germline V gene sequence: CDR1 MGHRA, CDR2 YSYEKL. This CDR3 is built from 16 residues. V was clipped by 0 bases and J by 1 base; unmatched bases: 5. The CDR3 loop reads CASSQEDRRWNTEAFF. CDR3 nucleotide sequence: TGCGCCAGCAGCCAAGAGGACAGGCGGTGGAACACTGAAGCTTTCTTT.

In nucleotides, the CDR3 is TGTGCCTGGAGCGGGGGGCAGAGGTATCAGCCCCAGCATTTT. Its protein product is CAWSGGQRYQPQHF. The V gene is TRBV30, the J gene TRBJ1-5, with a weak D call TRBD1 (6 bases). CDR1 GTSNPN and CDR2 SVGIG come from the germline V gene (reference sequence). The germline V and J ends were trimmed by 3 bases and 5 bases, with 14 bases remaining between them. This CDR3 spans 14 amino acids.

CDR3 bases: TGTGCCTGGACCACGGACAGGGGGAGAGAGCAGTACTTC. Protein sequence: CAWTTDRGREQYF. The chain links TRBV30 to TRBJ2-7, with 10 bases identical to TRBD1. Per the germline V gene, CDR1 is GTSNPN and CDR2 is SVGIG (reference sequence). The CDR3 is made up of 13 amino acids. V lost 4 bases to trimming and J lost 7 bases; unmatched junction nucleotides: 7.

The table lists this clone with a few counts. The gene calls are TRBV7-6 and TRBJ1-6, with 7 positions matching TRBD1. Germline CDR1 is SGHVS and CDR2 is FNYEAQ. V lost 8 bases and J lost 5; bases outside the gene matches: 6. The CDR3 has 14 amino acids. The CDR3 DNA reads TGTGCCAGCGGACAGGCCGGGGATAATTCACCCCTCCACTTT. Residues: CASGQAGDNSPLHF.

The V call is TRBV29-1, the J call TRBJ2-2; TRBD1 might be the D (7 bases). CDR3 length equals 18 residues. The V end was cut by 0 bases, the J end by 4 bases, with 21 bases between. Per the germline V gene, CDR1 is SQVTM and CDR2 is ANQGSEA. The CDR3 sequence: CSVEDSQGGAGPTGELFF. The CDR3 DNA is TGCAGCGTTGAAGATTCCCAGGGGGGCGCTGGTCCCACCGGGGAGCTGTTTTTT.

CDR3 loop: CASSFDLLGTQYF. CDR3 nucleotide sequence: TGTGCCAGCAGCTTCGACCTCTTGGGGACGCAGTATTTT. V usage is TRBV7-2 and J usage is TRBJ2-3; D gene ambiguous. Germline CDR1 SGHTA, CDR2 FQGNSA. The V and J ends lost 3 bases and 9 bases respectively, with 13 bases between them. The CDR3 is 13 residues long.

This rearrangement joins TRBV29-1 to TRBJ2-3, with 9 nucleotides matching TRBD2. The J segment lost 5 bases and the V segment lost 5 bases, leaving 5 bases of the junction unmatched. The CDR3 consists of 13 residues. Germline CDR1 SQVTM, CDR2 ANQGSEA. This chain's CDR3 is CSVRGGAEDTQYF. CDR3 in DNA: TGCAGCGTTCGCGGGGGGGCGGAAGATACGCAGTATTTT.

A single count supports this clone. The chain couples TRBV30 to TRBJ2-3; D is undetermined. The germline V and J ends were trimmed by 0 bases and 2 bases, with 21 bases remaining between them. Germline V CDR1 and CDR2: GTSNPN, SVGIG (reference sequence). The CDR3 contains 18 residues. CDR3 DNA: TGTGCCTGGAGTGTCCCGTCGGGTAGGCAAGGGTCCACAGATACGCAGTATTTT. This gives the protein CAWSVPSGRQGSTDTQYF.

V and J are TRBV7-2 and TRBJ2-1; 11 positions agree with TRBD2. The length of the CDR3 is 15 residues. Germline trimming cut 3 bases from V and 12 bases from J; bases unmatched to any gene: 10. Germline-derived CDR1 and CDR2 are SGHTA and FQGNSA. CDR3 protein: CASSFGTSGGVRQFF. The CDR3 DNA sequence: TGTGCCAGCAGCTTCGGAACTAGCGGGGGAGTGCGGCAGTTCTTC.

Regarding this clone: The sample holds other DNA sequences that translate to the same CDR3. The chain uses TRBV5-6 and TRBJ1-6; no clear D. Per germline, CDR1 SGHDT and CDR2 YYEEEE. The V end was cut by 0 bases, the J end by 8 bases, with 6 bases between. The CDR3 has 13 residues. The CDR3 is CASSLGAHSPLHF. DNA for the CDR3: TGTGCCAGCAGCTTGGGGGCACATTCACCCCTCCACTTT.

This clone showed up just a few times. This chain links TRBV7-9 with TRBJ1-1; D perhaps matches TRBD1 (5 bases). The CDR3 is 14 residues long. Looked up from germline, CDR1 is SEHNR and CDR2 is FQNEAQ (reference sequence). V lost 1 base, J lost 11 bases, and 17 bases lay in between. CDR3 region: CASSLGVQGPRAFF. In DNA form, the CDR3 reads TGTGCCAGCAGCTTAGGTGTCCAGGGCCCCCGGGCTTTCTTT.

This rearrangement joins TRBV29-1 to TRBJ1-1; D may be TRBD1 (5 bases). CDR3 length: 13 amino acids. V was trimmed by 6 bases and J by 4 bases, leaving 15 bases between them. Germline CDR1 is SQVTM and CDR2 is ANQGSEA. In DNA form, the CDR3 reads TGCAGCGTCCGAGCGGGGGAGAGCACTGAAGCTTTCTTT. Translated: CSVRAGESTEAFF.

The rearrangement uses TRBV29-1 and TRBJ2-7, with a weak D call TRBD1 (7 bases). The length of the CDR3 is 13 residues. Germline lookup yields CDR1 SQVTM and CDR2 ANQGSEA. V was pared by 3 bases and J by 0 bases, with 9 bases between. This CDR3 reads CSVDRGDSYEQYF. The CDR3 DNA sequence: TGCAGCGTTGACAGGGGGGACTCCTACGAGCAGTACTTC.

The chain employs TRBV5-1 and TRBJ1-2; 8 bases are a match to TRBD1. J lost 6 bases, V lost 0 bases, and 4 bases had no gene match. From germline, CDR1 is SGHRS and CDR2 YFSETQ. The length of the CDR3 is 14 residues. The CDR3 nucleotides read TGCGCCAGCAGCTTGGGACAGGGGCCCGATGGCTACACCTTC. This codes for CASSLGQGPDGYTF.

Here the CDR3 DNA reads TGCGCCAGCAGCCAAGATCGGGAACTCCTCATGAACACTGAAGCTTTCTTT. Translated, it gives CASSQDRELLMNTEAFF. The gene calls are TRBV4-1 and TRBJ1-1; no definite D call. V lost 0 bases, J lost 0 bases, and 14 bases lay in between. CDR1 and CDR2 (germline): MGHRA, YSYEKL. This CDR3 is 17 amino acids long.

The CDR3 DNA reads as TGTGCCACCAGCTTGGGATCCTTCAGACAAGAGACCCAGTACTTC. Translated: CATSLGSFRQETQYF. The gene calls are TRBV15 and TRBJ2-5; D remains ambiguous. The CDR3 extends over 15 amino acids. Germline CDR1 and CDR2: LNHNV and YYDKDF (reference sequence). Deletions cut 5 bases from V and 2 bases from J, with 15 bases between.

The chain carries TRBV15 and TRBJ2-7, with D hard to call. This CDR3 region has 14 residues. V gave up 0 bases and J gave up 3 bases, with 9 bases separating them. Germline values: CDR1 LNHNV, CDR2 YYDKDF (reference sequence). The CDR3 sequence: CATSREGPFYEQYF. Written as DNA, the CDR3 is TGTGCCACCAGCAGAGAAGGCCCGTTCTACGAGCAGTACTTC.

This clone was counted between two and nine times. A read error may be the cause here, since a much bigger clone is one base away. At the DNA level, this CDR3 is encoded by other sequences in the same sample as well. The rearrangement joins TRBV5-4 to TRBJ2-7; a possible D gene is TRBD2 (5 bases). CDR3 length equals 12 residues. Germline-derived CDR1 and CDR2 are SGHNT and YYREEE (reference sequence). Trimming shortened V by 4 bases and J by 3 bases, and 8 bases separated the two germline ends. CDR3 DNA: TGTGCCAGCAGCCTGGACTTCTACGAGCAGTACTTC. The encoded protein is CASSLDFYEQYF.

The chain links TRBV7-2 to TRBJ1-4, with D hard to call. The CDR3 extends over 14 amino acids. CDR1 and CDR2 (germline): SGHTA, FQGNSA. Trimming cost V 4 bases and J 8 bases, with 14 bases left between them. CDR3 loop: CASSSRGRREKLFF. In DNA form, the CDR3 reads TGTGCCAGCAGCTCCAGAGGGAGAAGGGAAAAACTGTTTTTT.

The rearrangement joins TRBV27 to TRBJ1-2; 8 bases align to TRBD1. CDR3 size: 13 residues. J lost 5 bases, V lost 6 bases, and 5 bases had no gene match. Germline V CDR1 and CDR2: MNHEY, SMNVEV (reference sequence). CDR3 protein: CASRPGGKYGYTF. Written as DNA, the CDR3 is TGTGCCAGCAGACCAGGGGGCAAGTATGGCTACACCTTC.

This CDR3 reads CASSFLSGANVLTF. The CDR3 DNA sequence: TGCGCCAGCAGCTTCCTCTCTGGGGCCAACGTCCTGACTTTC. The chain couples TRBV5-1 to TRBJ2-6; no definite D call. The germline V gene encodes CDR1 SGHRS and CDR2 YFSETQ. The CDR3 extends over 14 amino acids. The ends were cut back, 2 bases at V and 0 bases at J, with 3 bases in the middle.

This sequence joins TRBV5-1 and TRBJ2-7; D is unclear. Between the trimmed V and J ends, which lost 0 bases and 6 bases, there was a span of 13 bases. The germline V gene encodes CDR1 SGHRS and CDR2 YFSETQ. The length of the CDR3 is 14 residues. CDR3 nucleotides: TGCGCCAGCAGCTTGGCCGGCACGGGTCGCGAGCAGTACTTC. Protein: CASSLAGTGREQYF.